The rows below give T cell receptor beta chains drawn from one sample of a study of control samples from healthy donors and cancer patients. Data came from immunoSEQ multiplex PCR; TCRdb stores just in-frame clones and leaves some out. The data show about 190,000 clones, over 80% seen once. The sequencing sample was made of blood. The receptors stem from a man younger than 45 in good health. The CDR3 runs from the conserved cysteine through the conserved F or W. Fields, in order: J gene, clone size, V gene, D gene, CDR3 DNA, CDR3 protein. D genes are given only for firm matches. A row's size may be missing; if present it is once, few, many or a size class.

J gene: TRBJ2-3
clone size: -
V gene: TRBV30
D gene: -
CDR3 DNA: TGTGCGATAGTAACGGGCATGGTCGATACGCAGTATTTT
CDR3 protein: CAIVTGMVDTQYF

J gene: TRBJ1-5
clone size: -
V gene: TRBV2
D gene: -
CDR3 DNA: TGTGCCAGCACCACAGCCCGCAATCAGCCCCAGCATTTT
CDR3 protein: CASTTARNQPQHF

J gene: TRBJ2-3
clone size: -
V gene: TRBV5-1
D gene: TRBD1
CDR3 DNA: TGCGCCAGCAGATGGGACAGGGGGGAGGTTAGCACAGATACGCAGTATTTT
CDR3 protein: CASRWDRGEVSTDTQYF

J gene: TRBJ1-1
clone size: -
V gene: TRBV18
D gene: TRBD1
CDR3 DNA: TGTGCCAGCTCTCCTGGACAGGGGGGAACTGAAGCTTTCTTT
CDR3 protein: CASSPGQGGTEAFF

J gene: TRBJ1-2
clone size: -
V gene: TRBV4-1
D gene: TRBD1
CDR3 DNA: TGCGCCAGCAGCCTCCGGATAAGGACAGGGGGCTATGGCTACACCTTC
CDR3 protein: CASSLRIRTGGYGYTF

J gene: TRBJ2-7
clone size: few
V gene: TRBV7-3
D gene: TRBD2
CDR3 DNA: TGTGCCAGCAGCTTATTCGGGACTAGCGTTTTCGAGCAGTACTTC
CDR3 protein: CASSLFGTSVFEQYF

J gene: TRBJ2-1
clone size: -
V gene: TRBV12-3/TRBV12-4
D gene: -
CDR3 DNA: TGTGCCAGCAGTTTCATCAAGGGTGATGAGCAGTTCTTC
CDR3 protein: CASSFIKGDEQFF

J gene: TRBJ2-1
clone size: once
V gene: TRBV19
D gene: TRBD1
CDR3 DNA: TGTGCCAGTACCCCACCGGGACAGACCTACAATGAGCAGTTCTTC
CDR3 protein: CASTPPGQTYNEQFF

J gene: TRBJ1-4
clone size: once
V gene: TRBV6-5
D gene: -
CDR3 DNA: TGTGCCAGCAGAGGGGGTCTAGCAACTAATGAAAAACTGTTTTTT
CDR3 protein: CASRGGLATNEKLFF

J gene: TRBJ1-1
clone size: -
V gene: TRBV6-5
D gene: TRBD1
CDR3 DNA: TGTGCCAGCCGGGCAGGGGGGTTTACGACTGAAGCTTTCTTT
CDR3 protein: CASRAGGFTTEAFF

J gene: TRBJ1-2
clone size: -
V gene: TRBV5-1
D gene: -
CDR3 DNA: TGCGCCAGCAGCCCGACGGAGGGACGGGGGGGCTACACCTTC
CDR3 protein: CASSPTEGRGGYTF

J gene: TRBJ2-5
clone size: -
V gene: TRBV12-5
D gene: -
CDR3 DNA: TGTGCTAGTGGTTTGGCCCGGACGGGAGACCTGGAGACCCAGTACTTC
CDR3 protein: CASGLARTGDLETQYF

J gene: TRBJ2-7
clone size: once
V gene: TRBV18
D gene: TRBD2
CDR3 DNA: TGTGCCAGCTCCCCCATCGGGAGGGGCTACGAGCAGTACTTC
CDR3 protein: CASSPIGRGYEQYF

J gene: TRBJ2-7
clone size: -
V gene: TRBV18
D gene: TRBD2
CDR3 DNA: TGTGCCAGCTCACCACCGAGGACTAGCGGGGGAGTCGAGCAGTACTTC
CDR3 protein: CASSPPRTSGGVEQYF

J gene: TRBJ2-3
clone size: once
V gene: TRBV5-5
D gene: -
CDR3 DNA: TGTGCCAGCAGCTTAATTAGGATTAGCACAGATACGCAGTATTTT
CDR3 protein: CASSLIRISTDTQYF

J gene: TRBJ2-3
clone size: -
V gene: TRBV6-2/TRBV6-3
D gene: TRBD2
CDR3 DNA: TGTGCCAGCAGCCTGGGACTAGCGGGGGCCGATACGCAGTATTTT
CDR3 protein: CASSLGLAGADTQYF

J gene: TRBJ2-7
clone size: -
V gene: TRBV19
D gene: TRBD2
CDR3 DNA: TGTGCCAGTGGGGGAGGGGCCGACGAGCAGTACTTC
CDR3 protein: CASGGGADEQYF

J gene: TRBJ1-2
clone size: -
V gene: TRBV6-5
D gene: -
CDR3 DNA: TGTGCCACCGTTTACAGGTGGAACTATGGCTACACCTTC
CDR3 protein: CATVYRWNYGYTF

J gene: TRBJ2-3
clone size: once
V gene: TRBV7-7
D gene: TRBD2
CDR3 DNA: TGTGCCAGCAGCCACGGACTAGCGGGGTCAGATACGCAGTATTTT
CDR3 protein: CASSHGLAGSDTQYF

J gene: TRBJ2-7
clone size: -
V gene: TRBV6-5
D gene: -
CDR3 DNA: TGTGCCAGCAGTAATCAGGGGACCGAGCAGTACTTC
CDR3 protein: CASSNQGTEQYF

J gene: TRBJ2-7
clone size: -
V gene: TRBV27
D gene: -
CDR3 DNA: TGTGCCAGCAGTTTTCTGGCGGGGGCGGTGGCCGAGCAGTACTTC
CDR3 protein: CASSFLAGAVAEQYF

J gene: TRBJ2-2
clone size: -
V gene: TRBV7-8
D gene: -
CDR3 DNA: TGTGCCAGCAGCTACCCGAGGGCGTTGAACACCGGGGAGCTGTTTTTT
CDR3 protein: CASSYPRALNTGELFF

J gene: TRBJ1-1
clone size: -
V gene: TRBV2
D gene: TRBD1
CDR3 DNA: TGTGCCAGCAATATAGGGACAGTGGCTTTCTTT
CDR3 protein: CASNIGTVAFF

J gene: TRBJ2-7
clone size: -
V gene: TRBV5-4
D gene: -
CDR3 DNA: TGTGCCAGCAGCTCAGTACAGGGTGCCGCGGACGAGCAGTACTTC
CDR3 protein: CASSSVQGAADEQYF

J gene: TRBJ1-1
clone size: -
V gene: TRBV5-1
D gene: -
CDR3 DNA: TGCGCCAGCAGCGCGAAAGGGGCCGCAGCCGCCAACACTGAAGCTTTCTTT
CDR3 protein: CASSAKGAAAANTEAFF

J gene: TRBJ2-7
clone size: -
V gene: TRBV20-1
D gene: -
CDR3 DNA: TGCAGTGCTAAGAGGGATTACGAGCAGTACTTC
CDR3 protein: CSAKRDYEQYF